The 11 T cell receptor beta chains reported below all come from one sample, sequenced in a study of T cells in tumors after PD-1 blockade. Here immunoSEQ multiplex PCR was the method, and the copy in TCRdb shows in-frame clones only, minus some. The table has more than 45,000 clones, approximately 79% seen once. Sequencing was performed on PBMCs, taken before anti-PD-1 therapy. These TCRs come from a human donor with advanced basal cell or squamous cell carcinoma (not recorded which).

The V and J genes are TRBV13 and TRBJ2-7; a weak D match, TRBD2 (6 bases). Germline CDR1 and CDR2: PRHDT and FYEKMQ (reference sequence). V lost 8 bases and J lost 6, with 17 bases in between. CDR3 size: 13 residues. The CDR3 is CASGGPSRGEQYF. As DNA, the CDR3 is TGTGCCAGCGGAGGGCCGAGCCGCGGCGAGCAGTACTTC.

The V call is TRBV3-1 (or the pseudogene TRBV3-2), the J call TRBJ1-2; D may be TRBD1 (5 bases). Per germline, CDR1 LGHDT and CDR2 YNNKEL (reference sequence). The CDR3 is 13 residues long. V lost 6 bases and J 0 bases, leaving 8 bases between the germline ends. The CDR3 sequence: CASRQEPNYGYTF. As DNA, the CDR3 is TGTGCCAGCAGACAGGAGCCTAACTATGGCTACACCTTC.

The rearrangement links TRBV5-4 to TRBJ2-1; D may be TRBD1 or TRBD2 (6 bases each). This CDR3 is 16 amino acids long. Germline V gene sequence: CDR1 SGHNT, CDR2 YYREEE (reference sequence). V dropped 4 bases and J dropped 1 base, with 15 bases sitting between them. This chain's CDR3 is CASSPGAGESYNEQFF. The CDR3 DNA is TGTGCCAGCAGCCCGGGAGCAGGGGAGTCCTACAATGAGCAGTTCTTC.

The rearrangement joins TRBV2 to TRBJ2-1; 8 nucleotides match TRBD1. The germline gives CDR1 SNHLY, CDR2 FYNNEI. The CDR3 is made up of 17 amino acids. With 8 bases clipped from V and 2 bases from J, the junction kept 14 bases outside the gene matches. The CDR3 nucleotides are TGTGCCAGCTCACAACTACGACAGGGGAAGGCCTACAATGAGCAGTTCTTC. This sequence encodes CASSQLRQGKAYNEQFF.

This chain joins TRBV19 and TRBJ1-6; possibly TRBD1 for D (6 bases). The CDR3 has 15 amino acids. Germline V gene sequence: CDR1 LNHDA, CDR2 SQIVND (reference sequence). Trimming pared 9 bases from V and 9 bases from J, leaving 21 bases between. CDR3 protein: CARAGVYVSTSPLHF. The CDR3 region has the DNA TGTGCCAGGGCAGGGGTGTACGTGAGTACTTCACCCCTCCACTTT.

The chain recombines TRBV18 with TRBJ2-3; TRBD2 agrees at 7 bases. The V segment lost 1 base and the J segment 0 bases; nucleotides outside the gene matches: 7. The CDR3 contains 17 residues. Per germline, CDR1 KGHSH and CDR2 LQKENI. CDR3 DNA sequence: TGTGCCAGCTCACCACGCGAGCGGGGTGAGAGCACAGATACGCAGTATTTT. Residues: CASSPRERGESTDTQYF.

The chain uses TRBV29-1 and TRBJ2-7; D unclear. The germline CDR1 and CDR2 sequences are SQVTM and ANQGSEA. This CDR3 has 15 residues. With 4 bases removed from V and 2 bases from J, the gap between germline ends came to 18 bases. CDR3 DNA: TGCAGCGTTGTACCCCTGGGGAAGAGAACCTACGAGCAGTACTTC. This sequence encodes CSVVPLGKRTYEQYF.

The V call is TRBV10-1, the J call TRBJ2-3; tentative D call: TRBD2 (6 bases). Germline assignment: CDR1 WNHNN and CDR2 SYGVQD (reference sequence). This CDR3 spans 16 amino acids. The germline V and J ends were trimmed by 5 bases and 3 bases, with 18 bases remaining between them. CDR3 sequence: CASSHPSRERTDTQYF. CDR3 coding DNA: TGCGCCAGCAGTCACCCATCGCGGGAAAGAACAGATACGCAGTATTTT.

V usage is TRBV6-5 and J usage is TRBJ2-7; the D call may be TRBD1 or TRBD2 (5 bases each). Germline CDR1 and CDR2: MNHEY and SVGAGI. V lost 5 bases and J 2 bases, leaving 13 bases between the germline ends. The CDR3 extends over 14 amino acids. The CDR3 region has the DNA TGTGCCAGCAGTCGTGGGACGGATACCTACGAGCAGTACTTC. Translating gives CASSRGTDTYEQYF.

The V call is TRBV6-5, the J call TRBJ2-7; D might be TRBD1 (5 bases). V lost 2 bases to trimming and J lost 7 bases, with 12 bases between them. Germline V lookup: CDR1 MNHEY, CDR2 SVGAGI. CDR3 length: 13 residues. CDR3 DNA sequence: TGTGCCAGCAGTTACGACCCCTACAGGGAGCAGTACTTC. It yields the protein CASSYDPYREQYF.

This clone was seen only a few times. Here the CDR3 DNA reads TGTGCCAGCAGTGAGTCCCGCTATAATTCACCCCTCCACTTT. This sequence encodes CASSESRYNSPLHF. The J gene is TRBJ1-6, the V gene TRBV2; D unclear. The CDR3 length is 14 residues. Germline values: CDR1 SNHLY, CDR2 FYNNEI. V shed 3 bases and J shed 3 bases, with 6 bases lying between them.